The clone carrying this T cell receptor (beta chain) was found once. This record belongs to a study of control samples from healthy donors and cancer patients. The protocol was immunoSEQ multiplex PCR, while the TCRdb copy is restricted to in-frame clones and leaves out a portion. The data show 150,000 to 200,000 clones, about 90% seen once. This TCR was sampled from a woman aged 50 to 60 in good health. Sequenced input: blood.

CDR3 DNA sequence: TGTGCCAGCAGCGTAGTTTTACCAAACACTGAAGCTTTCTTT. Protein: CASSVVLPNTEAFF. The chain has TRBV9 and TRBJ1-1, with D hard to call. Germline V lookup: CDR1 SGDLS, CDR2 YYNGEE. Trimming pared 0 bases from V and 2 bases from J, leaving 8 bases between. CDR3 length: 14 residues.